What follows is one T cell receptor (beta chain) and its context. Antigen specificity is unknown. Each of TCRalpha and TCRbeta cDNA went through two nested PCRs, lasting around 15 and 10 cycles. TCRdb re-analyzed the 5' RACE reads; it lists each CDR3 protein once, without DNA. This listing includes around 380,000 distinct CDR3 sequences. These data originate in a study of monozygotic twins with inflammatory bowel disease. Study observations and caveats: No separation of different T cell subtypes was possible. IBD patients shared fewer clonotypes with others than healthy twins, especially with disease activity.

This CDR3 has 13 residues. In germline, CDR1 is MNHEY, CDR2 SVGEGT. V gene TRBV6-2 or TRBV6-3 combines with J gene TRBJ1-1. Sequenced: blood. The clonotype originates from a human donor with ulcerative colitis or Crohn's disease, or a healthy co-twin of an affected twin (not recorded which). CDR3 loop: CASSLRFLTEAFF.